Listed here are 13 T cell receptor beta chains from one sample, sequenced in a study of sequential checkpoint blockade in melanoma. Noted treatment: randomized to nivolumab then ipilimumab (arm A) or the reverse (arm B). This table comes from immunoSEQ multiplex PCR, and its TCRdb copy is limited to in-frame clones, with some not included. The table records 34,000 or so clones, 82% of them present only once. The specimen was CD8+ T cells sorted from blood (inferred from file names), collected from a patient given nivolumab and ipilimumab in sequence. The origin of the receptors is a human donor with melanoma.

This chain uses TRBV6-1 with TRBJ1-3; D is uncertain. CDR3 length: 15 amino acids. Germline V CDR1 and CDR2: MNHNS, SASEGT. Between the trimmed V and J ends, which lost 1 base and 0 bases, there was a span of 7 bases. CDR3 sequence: CASSEELDSGNTIYF. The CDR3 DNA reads TGTGCCAGCAGTGAAGAACTAGACTCTGGAAACACCATATATTTT.

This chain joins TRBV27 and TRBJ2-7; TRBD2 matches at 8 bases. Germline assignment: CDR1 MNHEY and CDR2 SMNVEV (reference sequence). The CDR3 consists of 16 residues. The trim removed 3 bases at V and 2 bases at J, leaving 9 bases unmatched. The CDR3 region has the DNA TGTGCCAGCAGTTTCGGATATCCGGGAGGGACCTACGAGCAGTACTTC. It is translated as CASSFGYPGGTYEQYF.

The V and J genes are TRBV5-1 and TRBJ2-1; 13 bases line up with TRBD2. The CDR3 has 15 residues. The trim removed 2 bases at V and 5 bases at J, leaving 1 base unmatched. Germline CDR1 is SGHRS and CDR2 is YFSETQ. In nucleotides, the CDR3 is TGCGCCAGCAGCTTACTAGCGGGGGGGAACAATGAGCAGTTCTTC. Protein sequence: CASSLLAGGNNEQFF.

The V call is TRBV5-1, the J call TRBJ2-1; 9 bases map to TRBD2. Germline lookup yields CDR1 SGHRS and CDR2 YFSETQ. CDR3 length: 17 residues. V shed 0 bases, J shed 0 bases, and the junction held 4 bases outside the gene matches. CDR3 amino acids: CASSLDAGGSSYNEQFF. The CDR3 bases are TGCGCCAGCAGCTTGGATGCGGGAGGGAGCTCCTACAATGAGCAGTTCTTC.

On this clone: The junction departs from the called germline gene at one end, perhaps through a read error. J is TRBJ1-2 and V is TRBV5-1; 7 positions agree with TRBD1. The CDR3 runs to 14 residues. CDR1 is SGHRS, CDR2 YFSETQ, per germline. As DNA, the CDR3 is TGCGCCGGCAGCAACCGACAGGGTCGGGGTGGCTACACCTTC. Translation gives CAGSNRQGRGGYTF.

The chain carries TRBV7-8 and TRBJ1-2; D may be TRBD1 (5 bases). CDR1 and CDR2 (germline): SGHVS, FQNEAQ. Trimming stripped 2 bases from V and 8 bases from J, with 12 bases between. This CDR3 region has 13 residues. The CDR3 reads CASSLYGEGGYTF. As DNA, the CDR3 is TGTGCCAGCAGCTTATACGGGGAGGGGGGCTACACCTTC.

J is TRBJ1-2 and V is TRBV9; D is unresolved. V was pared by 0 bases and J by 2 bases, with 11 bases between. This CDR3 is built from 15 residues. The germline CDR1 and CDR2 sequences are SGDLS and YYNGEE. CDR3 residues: CASSVVKEPNYGYTF. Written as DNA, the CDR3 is TGTGCCAGCAGCGTAGTTAAGGAGCCCAACTATGGCTACACCTTC.

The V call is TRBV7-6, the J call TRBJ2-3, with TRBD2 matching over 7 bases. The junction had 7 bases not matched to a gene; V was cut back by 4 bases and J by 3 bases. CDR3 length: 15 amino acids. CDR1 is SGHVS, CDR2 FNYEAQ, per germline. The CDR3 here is CASSSRAGVTDTQYF. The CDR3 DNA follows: TGTGCCAGCAGCTCACGGGCGGGAGTGACAGATACGCAGTATTTT.

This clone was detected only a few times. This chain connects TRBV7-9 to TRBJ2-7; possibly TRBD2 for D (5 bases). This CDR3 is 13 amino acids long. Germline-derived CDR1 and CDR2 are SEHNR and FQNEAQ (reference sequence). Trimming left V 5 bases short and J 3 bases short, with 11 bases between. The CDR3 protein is CASSVGGFYEQYF. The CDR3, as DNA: TGTGCCAGCAGCGTCGGAGGCTTCTACGAGCAGTACTTC.

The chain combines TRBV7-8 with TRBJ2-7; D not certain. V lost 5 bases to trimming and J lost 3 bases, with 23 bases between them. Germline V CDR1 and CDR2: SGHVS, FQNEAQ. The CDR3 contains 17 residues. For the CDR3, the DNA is TGTGCCAGCAGCCTAGTTGGGTCGGAGCGTCCCATCTACGAGCAGTACTTC. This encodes CASSLVGSERPIYEQYF.

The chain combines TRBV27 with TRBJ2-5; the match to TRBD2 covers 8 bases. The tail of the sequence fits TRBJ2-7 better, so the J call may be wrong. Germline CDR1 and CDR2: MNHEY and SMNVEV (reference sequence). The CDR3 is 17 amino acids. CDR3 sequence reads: CASSFQPSGGTSYEQYF. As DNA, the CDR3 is TGTGCCAGCAGTTTCCAGCCAAGCGGGGGCACCTCCTACGAGCAGTACTTC.

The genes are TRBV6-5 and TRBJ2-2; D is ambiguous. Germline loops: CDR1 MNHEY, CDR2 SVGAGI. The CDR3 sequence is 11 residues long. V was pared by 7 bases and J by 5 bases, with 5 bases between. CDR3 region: CASTHTGELFF. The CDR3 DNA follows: TGTGCCAGCACCCATACCGGGGAGCTGTTTTTT.

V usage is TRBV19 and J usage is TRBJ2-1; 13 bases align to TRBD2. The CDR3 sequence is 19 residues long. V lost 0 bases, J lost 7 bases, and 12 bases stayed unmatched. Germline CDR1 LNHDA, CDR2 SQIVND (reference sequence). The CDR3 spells CASSIDRSGLAGDWNEQFF. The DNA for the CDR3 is TGTGCCAGTAGTATAGATCGTTCAGGACTAGCGGGAGATTGGAATGAGCAGTTCTTC.